This T cell receptor (beta chain) was retrieved from a study of cytomegalovirus exposure and HLA in healthy donors. Overall study findings and caveats: Across donors, sequencing depth was assumed by presence/absence analyses to be roughly uniform. Many donors carried some public TCRs, although rarity characterized most TCR sequences. Analysis was performed later, and it showed HLA-associated TCR beta chains to be more clonally expanded than equally common others.

In the PCR, 60 Vbeta and 13 Jbeta primers were used. Measured with immunoSEQ multiplex PCR; TCRdb has only the in-frame clones, and not every one. The table lists 50,000 to 60,000 clones. As to this clone: The antigen is not known.

The V and J ends lost 5 bases and 0 bases respectively, with 17 bases between them. CDR1 is SEHNR and CDR2 is FQNEAQ in the germline V gene (reference sequence). This CDR3 is 16 amino acids long. This TCR came from a male donor in good health and CMV-seronegative. Sequencing was done on a sample of PBMCs. The genes are TRBV7-9 and TRBJ2-7, with TRBD2 as a possible D gene (6 bases). DNA of the CDR3: TGTGCCAGCAGCGGAGGGGACGTAATTAGCTCCTACGAGCAGTACTTC. It encodes CASSGGDVISSYEQYF.